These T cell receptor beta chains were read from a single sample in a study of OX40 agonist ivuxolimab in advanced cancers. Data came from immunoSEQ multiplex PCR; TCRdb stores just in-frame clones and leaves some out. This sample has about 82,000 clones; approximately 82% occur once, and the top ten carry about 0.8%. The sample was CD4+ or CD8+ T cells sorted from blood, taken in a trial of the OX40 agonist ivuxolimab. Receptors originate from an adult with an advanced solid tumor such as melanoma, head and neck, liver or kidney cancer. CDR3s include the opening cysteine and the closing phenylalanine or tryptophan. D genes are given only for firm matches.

DNA: TGTGCCAGCAGCGTAGGACTCAGCAATCAGCCCCAGCATTTT
CDR3: CASSVGLSNQPQHF
V: TRBV9
J: TRBJ1-5
D: .

DNA: TGCGCCAGCAGCGCCCGACTAGCGGGGGAACATCAAGAGACCCAGTACTTC
CDR3: CASSARLAGEHQETQYF
V: TRBV4-1
J: TRBJ2-5
D: TRBD2

DNA: TGTGCCAGCAGCTTAGGTGCGGGGGGGCATTTCGGTGAGCAGTTCTTC
CDR3: CASSLGAGGHFGEQFF
V: TRBV7-2
J: TRBJ2-1
D: TRBD2

DNA: TGCGCCAGCAGCCAAGATCCGCCTGGGACTGAAGCTTTCTTT
CDR3: CASSQDPPGTEAFF
V: TRBV4-3
J: TRBJ1-1
D: .

DNA: TGCGCCAGCACCTGGGCTACTGAGGGGTACGAGCAGTACTTC
CDR3: CASTWATEGYEQYF
V: TRBV5-1
J: TRBJ2-7
D: .

DNA: TGCAGCGGGGGACGGACGAACACTGAAGCTTTCTTT
CDR3: CSGGRTNTEAFF
V: TRBV29-1
J: TRBJ1-1
D: .

DNA: TGTGCCAGCAGCGTATCAGGGGGCTATCAGCCCCAGCATTTT
CDR3: CASSVSGGYQPQHF
V: TRBV7-2
J: TRBJ1-5
D: TRBD1

DNA: TGTGCCAGCTCACCAAGTTTGAGCGTCGGGGATACGCAGTATTTT
CDR3: CASSPSLSVGDTQYF
V: TRBV18
J: TRBJ2-3
D: .

DNA: TGTGCCAGCAGCCTCGACCTGCATACGCAGTATTTT
CDR3: CASSLDLHTQYF
V: TRBV5-8
J: TRBJ2-3
D: .

DNA: TGTGCCAGTAGTATCGGGCTTGGGCGCCAAGAGACCCAGTACTTC
CDR3: CASSIGLGRQETQYF
V: TRBV19
J: TRBJ2-5
D: .

DNA: TGTGCCTGGATACCCCCCGGGATTCTGAACACTGAAGCTTTCTTT
CDR3: CAWIPPGILNTEAFF
V: TRBV30
J: TRBJ1-1
D: .

DNA: TGTGCCAGCAGCTTATACGGGACAGGCGAGACCCAGTACTTC
CDR3: CASSLYGTGETQYF
V: TRBV7-9
J: TRBJ2-5
D: TRBD1

DNA: TGCGCCAGCAGCTTGACAGGACCCAACACTGAAGCTTTCTTT
CDR3: CASSLTGPNTEAFF
V: TRBV5-1
J: TRBJ1-1
D: .

DNA: TGTGCCAGCAGCTTAGCTCTACAGGGGGCCTACGAGCAGTACTTC
CDR3: CASSLALQGAYEQYF
V: TRBV7-9
J: TRBJ2-7
D: TRBD1

DNA: TGTGCCAGCCGGACAGGGATTAATTCACCCCTCCACTTT
CDR3: CASRTGINSPLHF
V: TRBV6-1
J: TRBJ1-6
D: TRBD1

DNA: TGTGCCAGCAGTGTGGCAGGGGGCCCCTACGAGCAGTACTTC
CDR3: CASSVAGGPYEQYF
V: TRBV2
J: TRBJ2-7
D: TRBD1

DNA: TGTGCCAGCAGCTTATCCGGGACAGGGGTGTACGAGCAGTACTTC
CDR3: CASSLSGTGVYEQYF
V: TRBV5-8
J: TRBJ2-7
D: TRBD1

DNA: TGTGCCAGCAGCTTGGACTATAGCCTGGACATTCAGTACTTC
CDR3: CASSLDYSLDIQYF
V: TRBV7-2
J: TRBJ2-4
D: .

DNA: TGTGCCAGCAGCCAAGCGTCTGGTGAAAAACTGTTTTTT
CDR3: CASSQASGEKLFF
V: TRBV4-2
J: TRBJ1-4
D: .

DNA: TGTGCCAGCAGTTATACGGGGGGAGATAATTCACCCCTCCACTTT
CDR3: CASSYTGGDNSPLHF
V: TRBV6-5
J: TRBJ1-6
D: .